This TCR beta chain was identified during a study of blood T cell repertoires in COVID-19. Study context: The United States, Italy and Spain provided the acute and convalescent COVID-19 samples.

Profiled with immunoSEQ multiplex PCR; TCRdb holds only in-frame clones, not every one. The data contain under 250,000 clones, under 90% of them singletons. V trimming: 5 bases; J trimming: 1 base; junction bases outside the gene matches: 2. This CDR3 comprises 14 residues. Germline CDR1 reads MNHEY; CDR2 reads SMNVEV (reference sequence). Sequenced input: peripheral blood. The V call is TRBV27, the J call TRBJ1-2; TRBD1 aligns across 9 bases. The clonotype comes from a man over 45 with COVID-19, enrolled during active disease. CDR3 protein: CASSPDRGNYGYTF. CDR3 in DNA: TGTGCCAGCAGTCCGGACAGGGGTAACTATGGCTACACCTTC.